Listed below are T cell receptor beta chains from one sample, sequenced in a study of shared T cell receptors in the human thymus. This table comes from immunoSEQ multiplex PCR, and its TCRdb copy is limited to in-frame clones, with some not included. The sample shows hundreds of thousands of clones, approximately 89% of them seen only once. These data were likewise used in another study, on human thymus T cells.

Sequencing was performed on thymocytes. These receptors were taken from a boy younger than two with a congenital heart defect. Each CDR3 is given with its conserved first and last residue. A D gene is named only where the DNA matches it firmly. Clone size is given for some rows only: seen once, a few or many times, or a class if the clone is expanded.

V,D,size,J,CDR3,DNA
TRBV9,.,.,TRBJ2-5,CASSQDRDTIQETQYF,TGTGCCAGCAGCCAAGACCGGGACACCATCCAAGAGACCCAGTACTTC
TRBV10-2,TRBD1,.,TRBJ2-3,CASSEGQGADTQYF,TGCGCCAGCAGTGAGGGACAGGGGGCAGATACGCAGTATTTT
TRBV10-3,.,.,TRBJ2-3,CASLGARSTDTQYF,TGTGCCTCGTTGGGGGCTCGCAGCACAGATACGCAGTATTTT
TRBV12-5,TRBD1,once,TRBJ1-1,CASGFTSGQENTEAFF,TGTGCTAGTGGTTTTACGTCCGGACAGGAGAACACTGAAGCTTTCTTT
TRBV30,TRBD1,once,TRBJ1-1,CAWKGQGVATTEAFF,TGTGCCTGGAAAGGACAGGGGGTAGCGACCACTGAAGCTTTCTTT
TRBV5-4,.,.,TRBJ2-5,CASSRMRQETQYF,TGTGCCAGCAGTCGGATGAGGCAAGAGACCCAGTACTTC
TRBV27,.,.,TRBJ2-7,CASSRGPRKAYEQYF,TGTGCCAGCAGCAGGGGTCCCAGAAAGGCCTACGAGCAGTACTTC
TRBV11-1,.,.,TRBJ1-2,CASSQPAYTGKWANYGYTF,TGTGCCAGCAGCCAACCAGCCTACACAGGGAAGTGGGCTAACTATGGCTACACCTTC
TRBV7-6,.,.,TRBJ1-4,CASSPKQTEKLFF,TGTGCCAGCAGCCCCAAACAGACTGAAAAACTGTTTTTT
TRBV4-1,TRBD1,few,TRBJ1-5,CASSVGQGYQPQHF,TGCGCCAGCAGCGTGGGACAGGGCTATCAGCCCCAGCATTTT
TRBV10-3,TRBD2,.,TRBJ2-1,CAISDPAPIRTSGRSSYNEQFF,TGTGCCATCAGTGACCCCGCCCCTATTAGGACTAGCGGGAGGTCATCTTACAATGAGCAGTTCTTC
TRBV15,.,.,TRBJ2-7,CATSGGTDTYEQYF,TGTGCCACCAGCGGCGGGACTGATACCTACGAGCAGTACTTC
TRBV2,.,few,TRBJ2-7,CASRTYLSGSIHEQYF,TGTGCCAGCAGGACATACCTTAGCGGCTCCATCCACGAGCAGTACTTC
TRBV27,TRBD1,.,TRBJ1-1,CASSPTDRDTEAFF,TGTGCCAGCAGTCCTACCGACAGGGACACTGAAGCTTTCTTT
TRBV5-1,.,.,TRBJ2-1,CASSLVMGPDPYNEQFF,TGCGCCAGCAGCTTGGTTATGGGGCCGGACCCTTACAATGAGCAGTTCTTC
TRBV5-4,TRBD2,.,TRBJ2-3,CASVPGPSGGTDTQYF,TGTGCCAGCGTCCCTGGCCCTAGCGGGGGCACAGATACGCAGTATTTT
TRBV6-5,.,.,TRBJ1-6,CASSRGSSPLHF,TGTGCCAGCAGTCGCGGGAGTTCACCCCTCCACTTT
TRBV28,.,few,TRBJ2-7,CASTTWRRDEQYF,TGTGCCAGCACCACGTGGCGCAGGGACGAGCAGTACTTC
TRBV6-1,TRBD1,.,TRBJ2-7,CASSEETGTGFSLYEQYF,TGTGCCAGCAGTGAAGAAACCGGGACAGGGTTCAGCTTGTACGAGCAGTACTTC
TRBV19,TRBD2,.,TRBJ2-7,CASRLAEGYEQYF,TGTGCCAGTCGACTAGCGGAGGGCTACGAGCAGTACTTC
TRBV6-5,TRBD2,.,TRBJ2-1,CATRASGSSYNEQFF,TGTGCCACGAGGGCTAGCGGCAGCTCCTACAATGAGCAGTTCTTC
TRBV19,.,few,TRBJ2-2,CASSILGSTGELFF,TGTGCCAGTAGTATACTCGGTAGCACCGGGGAGCTGTTTTTT
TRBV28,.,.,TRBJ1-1,CASSLQDIIHGMNTEAFF,TGTGCCAGCAGTTTACAAGACATCATACATGGCATGAACACTGAAGCTTTCTTT
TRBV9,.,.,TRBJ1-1,CASSVVEEGKLFF,TGTGCCAGCAGCGTAGTGGAGGAGGGGAAGCTTTTCTTT
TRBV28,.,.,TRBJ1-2,CASSPTVRAGVYGYTF,TGTGCCAGCAGTCCCACCGTAAGGGCAGGGGTCTATGGCTACACCTTC
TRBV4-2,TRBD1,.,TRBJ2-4,CASSQEDRGLALAKNIQYF,TGTGCCAGCAGCCAAGAGGACAGGGGCCTTGCACTAGCCAAAAACATTCAGTACTTC
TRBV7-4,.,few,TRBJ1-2,CASSLSQAPNYGYTF,TGTGCCAGCAGCTTATCCCAGGCTCCTAACTATGGCTACACCTTC
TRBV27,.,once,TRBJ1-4,CASTRGEKLFF,TGTGCCAGCACAAGGGGCGAAAAACTGTTTTTT
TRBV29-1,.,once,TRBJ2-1,CSARGNYNEQFF,TGCAGCGCTCGGGGTAACTACAATGAGCAGTTCTTC
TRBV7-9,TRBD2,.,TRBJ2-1,CASSLADSGSSYNEQFF,TGTGCCAGCAGCTTAGCGGATAGCGGGAGCTCCTACAATGAGCAGTTCTTC
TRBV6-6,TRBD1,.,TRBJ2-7,CASSYFGTGYHEQYF,TGTGCCAGCAGTTACTTTGGGACAGGGTACCACGAGCAGTACTTC
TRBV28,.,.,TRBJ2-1,CASSPQNNEQFF,TGTGCCAGCAGTCCTCAGAACAATGAGCAGTTCTTC
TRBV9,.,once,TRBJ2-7,CASSVGDTSYEQYF,TGTGCCAGCAGCGTAGGGGACACTTCCTACGAGCAGTACTTC
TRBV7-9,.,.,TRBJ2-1,CASSLVCSNSYNEQFF,TGTGCCAGCAGCTTAGTATGTAGCAACTCCTACAATGAGCAGTTCTTC
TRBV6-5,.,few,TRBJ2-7,CASSWRLGSYEQYF,TGTGCCAGCAGTTGGAGGCTCGGCTCCTACGAGCAGTACTTC
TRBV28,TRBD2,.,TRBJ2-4,CASSQNWTSGGPHLAKNIQYF,TGTGCCAGCAGCCAAAATTGGACTAGCGGGGGCCCACATTTAGCCAAAAACATTCAGTACTTC
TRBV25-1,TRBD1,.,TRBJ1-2,CASRQGLNYGYPF,TGTGCCAGTAGACAGGGGCTTAACTATGGCTACCCCTTC